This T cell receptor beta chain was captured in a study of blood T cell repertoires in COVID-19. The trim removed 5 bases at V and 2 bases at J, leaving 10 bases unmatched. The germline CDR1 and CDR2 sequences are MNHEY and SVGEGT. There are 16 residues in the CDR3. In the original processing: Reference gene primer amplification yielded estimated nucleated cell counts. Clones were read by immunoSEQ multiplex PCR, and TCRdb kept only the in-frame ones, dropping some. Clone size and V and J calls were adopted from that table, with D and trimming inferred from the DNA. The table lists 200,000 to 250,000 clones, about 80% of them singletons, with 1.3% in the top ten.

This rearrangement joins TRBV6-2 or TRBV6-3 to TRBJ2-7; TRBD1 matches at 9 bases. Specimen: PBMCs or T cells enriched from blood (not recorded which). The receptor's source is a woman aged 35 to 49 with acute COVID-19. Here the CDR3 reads CASSTPAGTGTYEQYF. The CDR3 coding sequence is TGTGCCAGCAGTACGCCCGCCGGGACAGGGACCTACGAGCAGTACTTC.